This T cell receptor beta chain was sequenced during a study of T cells in Graves' hyperthyroidism and ophthalmopathy. This clonotype was observed at least ten times. Thyroid ultrasound and orbital computed tomography, with clinical symptoms and serum thyroxine and TRAb, informed diagnoses. Researchers amplified the TCR beta CDR3 regions from RNA transcripts. Using the HTBI primer set, a first-round RT-PCR was run on the TCR CDR3. Via MiXCR, TCRdb re-called the multiplex PCR reads, giving one row per CDR3 protein. The sample shows 400,000 to 600,000 distinct CDR3 sequences, less than 25% of them seen only once. Germline V lookup: CDR1 ENHRY, CDR2 SYGVKD. V was pared by 10 bases and J by 3 bases, with 10 bases of the junction left unmatched. This CDR3 is 15 amino acids long.

The receptor comes from a man aged 18 to 30 with Graves' hyperthyroidism. This chain uses TRBV10-3 with TRBJ1-1; 11 bases align to TRBD1. Sequencing was done on a sample of blood. Written as DNA, the CDR3 is TGTGCCACGTATACCGGGACAGGGGGGCACACTGAAGCTTTCTTT. It is translated as CATYTGTGGHTEAFF.